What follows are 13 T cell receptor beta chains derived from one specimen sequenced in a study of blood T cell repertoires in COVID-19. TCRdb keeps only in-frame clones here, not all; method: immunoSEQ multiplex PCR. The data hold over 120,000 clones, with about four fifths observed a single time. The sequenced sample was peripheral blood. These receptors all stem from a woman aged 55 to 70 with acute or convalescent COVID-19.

The CDR3: CASSDRPQGAREKLFF. DNA of the CDR3: TGTGCCAGCAGTGACCGCCCCCAGGGGGCTCGCGAAAAACTGTTTTTT. The chain joins TRBV6-1 to TRBJ1-4; 8 positions match TRBD1. Germline trimming cut 3 bases from V and 8 bases from J; bases unmatched to any gene: 11. The CDR3 runs to 16 residues. CDR1 and CDR2 from the germline V gene are MNHNS and SASEGT.

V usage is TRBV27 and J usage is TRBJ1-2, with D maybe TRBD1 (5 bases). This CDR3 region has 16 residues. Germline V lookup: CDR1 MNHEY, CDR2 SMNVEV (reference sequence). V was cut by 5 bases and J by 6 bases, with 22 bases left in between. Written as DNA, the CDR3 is TGTGCCAGCAGTGGCATGGGAATCGACAGCGTAAATGGCTACACCTTC. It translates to CASSGMGIDSVNGYTF.

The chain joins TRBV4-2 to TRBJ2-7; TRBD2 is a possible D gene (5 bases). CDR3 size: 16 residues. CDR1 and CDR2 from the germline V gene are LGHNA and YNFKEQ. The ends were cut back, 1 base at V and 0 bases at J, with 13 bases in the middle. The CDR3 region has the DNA TGTGCCAGCAGCCAAGGTCAGGACTCCAGCTCCTACGAGCAGTACTTC. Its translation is CASSQGQDSSSYEQYF.

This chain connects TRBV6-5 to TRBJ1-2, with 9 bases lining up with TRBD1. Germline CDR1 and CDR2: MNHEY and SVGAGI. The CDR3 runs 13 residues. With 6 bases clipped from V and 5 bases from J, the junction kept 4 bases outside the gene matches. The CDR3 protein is CASSPDRGYGYTF. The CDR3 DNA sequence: TGTGCCAGCAGCCCGGACAGGGGTTATGGCTACACCTTC.

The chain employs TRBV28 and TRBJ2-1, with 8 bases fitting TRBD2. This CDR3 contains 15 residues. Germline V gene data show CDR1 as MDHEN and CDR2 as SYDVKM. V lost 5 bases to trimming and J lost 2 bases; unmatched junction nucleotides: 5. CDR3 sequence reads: CASSGLASPYNEQFF. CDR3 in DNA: TGTGCCAGCAGTGGACTAGCCTCCCCCTACAATGAGCAGTTCTTC.

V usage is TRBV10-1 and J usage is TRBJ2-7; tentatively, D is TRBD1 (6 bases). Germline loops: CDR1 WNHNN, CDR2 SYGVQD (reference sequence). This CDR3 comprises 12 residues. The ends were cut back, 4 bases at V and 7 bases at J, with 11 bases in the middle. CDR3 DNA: TGCGCCAGCAGTGGGGGGCTCCGTGAGCAGTACTTC. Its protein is CASSGGLREQYF.

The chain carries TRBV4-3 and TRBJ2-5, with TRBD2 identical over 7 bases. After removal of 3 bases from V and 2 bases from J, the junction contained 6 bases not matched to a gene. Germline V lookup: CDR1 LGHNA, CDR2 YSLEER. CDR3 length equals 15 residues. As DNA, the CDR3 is TGCGCCAGCAGCCAGTGGTGGGGGGGTCAAGAGACCCAGTACTTC. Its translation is CASSQWWGGQETQYF.

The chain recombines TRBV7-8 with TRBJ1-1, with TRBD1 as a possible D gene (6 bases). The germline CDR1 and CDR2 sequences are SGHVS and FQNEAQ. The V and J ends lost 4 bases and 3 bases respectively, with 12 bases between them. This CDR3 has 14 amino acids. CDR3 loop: CASSYSGVHTEAFF. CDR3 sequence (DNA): TGTGCCAGCAGCTACTCAGGGGTCCACACTGAAGCTTTCTTT.

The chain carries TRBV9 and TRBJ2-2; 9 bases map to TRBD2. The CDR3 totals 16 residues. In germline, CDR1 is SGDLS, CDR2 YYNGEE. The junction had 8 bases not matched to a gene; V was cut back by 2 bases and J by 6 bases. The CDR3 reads CASSVYASGISGELFF. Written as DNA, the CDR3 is TGTGCCAGCAGCGTTTACGCTAGCGGGATATCCGGGGAGCTGTTTTTT. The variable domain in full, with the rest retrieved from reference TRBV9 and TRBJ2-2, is DSGVTQTPKHLITATGQRVTLRCSPRSGDLSVYWYQQSLDQGLQFLIQYYNGEERAKGNILERFSAQQFPDLHSELNLSSLELGDSALYFCASSVYASGISGELFFGEGSRLTVL.

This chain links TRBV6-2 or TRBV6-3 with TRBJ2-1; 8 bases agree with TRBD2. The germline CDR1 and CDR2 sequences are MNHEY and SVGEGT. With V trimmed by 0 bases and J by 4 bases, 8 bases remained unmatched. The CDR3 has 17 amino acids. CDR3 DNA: TGTGCCAGCAGTTACTCGGGTAGCGGGACCAAATACAATGAGCAGTTCTTC. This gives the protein CASSYSGSGTKYNEQFF.

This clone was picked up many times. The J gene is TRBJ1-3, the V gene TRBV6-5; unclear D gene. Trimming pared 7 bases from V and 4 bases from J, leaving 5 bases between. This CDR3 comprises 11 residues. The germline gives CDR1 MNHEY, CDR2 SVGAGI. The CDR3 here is CASTLGNTIYF. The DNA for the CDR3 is TGTGCCAGCACCCTCGGAAACACCATATATTTT.

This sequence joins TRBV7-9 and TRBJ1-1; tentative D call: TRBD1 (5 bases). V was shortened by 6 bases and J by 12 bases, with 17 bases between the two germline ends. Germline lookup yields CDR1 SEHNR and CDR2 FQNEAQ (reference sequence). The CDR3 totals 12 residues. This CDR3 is CASSQGGRVPFF. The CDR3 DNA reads TGTGCCAGCAGTCAGGGAGGACGGGTGCCTTTCTTT.

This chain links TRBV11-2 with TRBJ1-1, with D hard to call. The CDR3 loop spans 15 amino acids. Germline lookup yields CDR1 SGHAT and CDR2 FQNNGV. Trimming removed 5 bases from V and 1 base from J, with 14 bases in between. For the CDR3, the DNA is TGTGCCAGCAGCCAAGATTCGCTGCGGAACACTGAAGCTTTCTTT. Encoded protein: CASSQDSLRNTEAFF.